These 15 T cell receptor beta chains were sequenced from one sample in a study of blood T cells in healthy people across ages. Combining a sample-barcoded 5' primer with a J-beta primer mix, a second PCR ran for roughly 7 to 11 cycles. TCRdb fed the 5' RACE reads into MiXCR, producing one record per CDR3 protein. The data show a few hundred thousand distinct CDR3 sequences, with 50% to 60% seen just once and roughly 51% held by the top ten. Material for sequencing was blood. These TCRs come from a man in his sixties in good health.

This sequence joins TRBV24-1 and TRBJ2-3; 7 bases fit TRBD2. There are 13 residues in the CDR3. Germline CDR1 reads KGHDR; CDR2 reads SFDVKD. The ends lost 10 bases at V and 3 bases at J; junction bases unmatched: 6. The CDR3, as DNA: TGTGCCACTGGGGGTAGCGGGACAGATACGCAGTATTTT. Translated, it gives CATGGSGTDTQYF.

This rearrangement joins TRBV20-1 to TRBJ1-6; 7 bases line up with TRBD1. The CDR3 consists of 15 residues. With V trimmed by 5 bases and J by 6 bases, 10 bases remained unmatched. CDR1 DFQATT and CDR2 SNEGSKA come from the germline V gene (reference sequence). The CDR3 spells CSAPRQGNTNSPLHF. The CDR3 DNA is TGCAGTGCTCCTCGACAGGGTAATACTAATTCACCCCTCCACTTT.

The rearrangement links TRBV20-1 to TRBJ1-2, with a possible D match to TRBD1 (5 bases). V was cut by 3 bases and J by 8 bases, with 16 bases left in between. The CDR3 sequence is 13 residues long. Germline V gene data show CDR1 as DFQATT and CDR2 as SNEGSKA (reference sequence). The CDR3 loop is CSARAASTGGYTF. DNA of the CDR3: TGCAGTGCTAGGGCGGCCTCAACAGGCGGCTACACCTTC.

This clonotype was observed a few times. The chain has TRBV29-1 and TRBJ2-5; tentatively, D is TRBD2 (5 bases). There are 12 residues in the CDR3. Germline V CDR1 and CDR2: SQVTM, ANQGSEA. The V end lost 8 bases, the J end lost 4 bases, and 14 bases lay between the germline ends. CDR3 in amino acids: CSLRIGRETQYF. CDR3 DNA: TGCAGCCTCCGGATAGGGAGAGAGACCCAGTACTTC.

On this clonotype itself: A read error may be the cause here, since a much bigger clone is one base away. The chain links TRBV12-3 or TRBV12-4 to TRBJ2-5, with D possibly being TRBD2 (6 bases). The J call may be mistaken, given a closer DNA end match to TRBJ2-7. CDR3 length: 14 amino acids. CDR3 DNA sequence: TGTGCCAGCAGTTCGGGACTCTCCTCCTGCGAGCAGTACTTC. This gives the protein CASSSGLSSCEQYF.

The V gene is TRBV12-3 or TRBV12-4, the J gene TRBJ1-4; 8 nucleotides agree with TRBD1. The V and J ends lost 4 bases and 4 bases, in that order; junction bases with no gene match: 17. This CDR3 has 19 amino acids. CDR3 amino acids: CASSSKRGGSGQVNEKLFF. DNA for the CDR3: TGTGCCAGCAGTTCCAAACGCGGGGGGTCGGGACAGGTTAATGAAAAACTGTTTTTT.

CDR3 sequence reads: CTTSLGAINQETQYF. In DNA form, the CDR3 reads TGTACCACATCCTTGGGAGCGATTAACCAAGAGACCCAGTACTTC. The genes are TRBV25-1 and TRBJ2-5; a weak D match, TRBD2 (5 bases). The CDR3 is made up of 15 amino acids. Germline V gene data show CDR1 as MGHDK and CDR2 as SYGVNS.

The CDR3, as DNA: TGTGCCAGCAGTGAAGGTGGAAAGCGGGGAGTACAAGAGACCCAGTACTTC. Encoded protein: CASSEGGKRGVQETQYF. V gene TRBV6-1 combines with J gene TRBJ2-5, with TRBD2 matching 7 bases. Germline CDR1 MNHNS, CDR2 SASEGT. J lost 2 bases, V lost 1 base, and 10 bases had no gene match. The CDR3 has 17 amino acids.

DNA for the CDR3: TGTGCCAGCAGCTTAGAGGCTCCCTACGAGCAGTACTTC. This codes for CASSLEAPYEQYF. The chain links TRBV7-4 to TRBJ2-7, with unresolved D. Per the germline V gene, CDR1 is SGHVT and CDR2 is SQSDAQ. Trimming shortened V by 1 base and J by 2 bases, and 6 bases separated the two germline ends. The CDR3 length is 13 residues.

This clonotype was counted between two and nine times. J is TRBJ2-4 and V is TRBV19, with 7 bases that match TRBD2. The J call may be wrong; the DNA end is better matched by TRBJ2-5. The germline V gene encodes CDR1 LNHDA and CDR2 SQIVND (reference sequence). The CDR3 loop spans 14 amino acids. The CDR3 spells CASSGSGGSETQYF. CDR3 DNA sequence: TGTGCCAGTAGTGGATCGGGGGGAAGTGAGACCCAGTACTTC.

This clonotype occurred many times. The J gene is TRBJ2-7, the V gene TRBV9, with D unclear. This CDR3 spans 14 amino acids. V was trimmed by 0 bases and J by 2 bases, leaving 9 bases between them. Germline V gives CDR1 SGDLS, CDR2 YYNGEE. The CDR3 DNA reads TGTGCCAGCAGCGTAGGCCTTGGACCCTACGAGCAGTACTTC. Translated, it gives CASSVGLGPYEQYF.

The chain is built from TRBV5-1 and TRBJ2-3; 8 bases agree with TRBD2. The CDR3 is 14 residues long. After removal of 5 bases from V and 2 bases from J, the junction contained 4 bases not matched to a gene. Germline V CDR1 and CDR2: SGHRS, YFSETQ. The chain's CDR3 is CASSQLADTDTQYF. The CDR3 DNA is TGCGCCAGCAGTCAACTAGCGGACACAGATACGCAGTATTTT.

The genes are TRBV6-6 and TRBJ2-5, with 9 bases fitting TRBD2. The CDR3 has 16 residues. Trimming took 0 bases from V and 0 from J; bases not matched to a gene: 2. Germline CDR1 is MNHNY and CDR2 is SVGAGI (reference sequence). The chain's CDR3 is CASSYSQRGDQETQYF. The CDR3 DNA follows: TGTGCCAGCAGTTACTCCCAGCGGGGGGACCAAGAGACCCAGTACTTC.

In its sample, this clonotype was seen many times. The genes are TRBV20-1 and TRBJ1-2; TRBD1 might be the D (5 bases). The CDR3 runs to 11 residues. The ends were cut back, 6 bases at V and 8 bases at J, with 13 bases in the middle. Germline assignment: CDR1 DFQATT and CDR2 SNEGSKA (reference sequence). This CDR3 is CSAEGERGYTF. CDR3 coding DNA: TGCAGTGCAGAAGGGGAGAGGGGCTACACCTTC.

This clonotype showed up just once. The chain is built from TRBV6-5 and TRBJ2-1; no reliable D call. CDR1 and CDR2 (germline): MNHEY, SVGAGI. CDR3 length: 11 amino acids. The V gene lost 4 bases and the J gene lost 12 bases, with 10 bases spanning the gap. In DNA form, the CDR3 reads TGTGCCAGCAGTTCCCCGTCCGTGCAGTTCTTC. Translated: CASSSPSVQFF.